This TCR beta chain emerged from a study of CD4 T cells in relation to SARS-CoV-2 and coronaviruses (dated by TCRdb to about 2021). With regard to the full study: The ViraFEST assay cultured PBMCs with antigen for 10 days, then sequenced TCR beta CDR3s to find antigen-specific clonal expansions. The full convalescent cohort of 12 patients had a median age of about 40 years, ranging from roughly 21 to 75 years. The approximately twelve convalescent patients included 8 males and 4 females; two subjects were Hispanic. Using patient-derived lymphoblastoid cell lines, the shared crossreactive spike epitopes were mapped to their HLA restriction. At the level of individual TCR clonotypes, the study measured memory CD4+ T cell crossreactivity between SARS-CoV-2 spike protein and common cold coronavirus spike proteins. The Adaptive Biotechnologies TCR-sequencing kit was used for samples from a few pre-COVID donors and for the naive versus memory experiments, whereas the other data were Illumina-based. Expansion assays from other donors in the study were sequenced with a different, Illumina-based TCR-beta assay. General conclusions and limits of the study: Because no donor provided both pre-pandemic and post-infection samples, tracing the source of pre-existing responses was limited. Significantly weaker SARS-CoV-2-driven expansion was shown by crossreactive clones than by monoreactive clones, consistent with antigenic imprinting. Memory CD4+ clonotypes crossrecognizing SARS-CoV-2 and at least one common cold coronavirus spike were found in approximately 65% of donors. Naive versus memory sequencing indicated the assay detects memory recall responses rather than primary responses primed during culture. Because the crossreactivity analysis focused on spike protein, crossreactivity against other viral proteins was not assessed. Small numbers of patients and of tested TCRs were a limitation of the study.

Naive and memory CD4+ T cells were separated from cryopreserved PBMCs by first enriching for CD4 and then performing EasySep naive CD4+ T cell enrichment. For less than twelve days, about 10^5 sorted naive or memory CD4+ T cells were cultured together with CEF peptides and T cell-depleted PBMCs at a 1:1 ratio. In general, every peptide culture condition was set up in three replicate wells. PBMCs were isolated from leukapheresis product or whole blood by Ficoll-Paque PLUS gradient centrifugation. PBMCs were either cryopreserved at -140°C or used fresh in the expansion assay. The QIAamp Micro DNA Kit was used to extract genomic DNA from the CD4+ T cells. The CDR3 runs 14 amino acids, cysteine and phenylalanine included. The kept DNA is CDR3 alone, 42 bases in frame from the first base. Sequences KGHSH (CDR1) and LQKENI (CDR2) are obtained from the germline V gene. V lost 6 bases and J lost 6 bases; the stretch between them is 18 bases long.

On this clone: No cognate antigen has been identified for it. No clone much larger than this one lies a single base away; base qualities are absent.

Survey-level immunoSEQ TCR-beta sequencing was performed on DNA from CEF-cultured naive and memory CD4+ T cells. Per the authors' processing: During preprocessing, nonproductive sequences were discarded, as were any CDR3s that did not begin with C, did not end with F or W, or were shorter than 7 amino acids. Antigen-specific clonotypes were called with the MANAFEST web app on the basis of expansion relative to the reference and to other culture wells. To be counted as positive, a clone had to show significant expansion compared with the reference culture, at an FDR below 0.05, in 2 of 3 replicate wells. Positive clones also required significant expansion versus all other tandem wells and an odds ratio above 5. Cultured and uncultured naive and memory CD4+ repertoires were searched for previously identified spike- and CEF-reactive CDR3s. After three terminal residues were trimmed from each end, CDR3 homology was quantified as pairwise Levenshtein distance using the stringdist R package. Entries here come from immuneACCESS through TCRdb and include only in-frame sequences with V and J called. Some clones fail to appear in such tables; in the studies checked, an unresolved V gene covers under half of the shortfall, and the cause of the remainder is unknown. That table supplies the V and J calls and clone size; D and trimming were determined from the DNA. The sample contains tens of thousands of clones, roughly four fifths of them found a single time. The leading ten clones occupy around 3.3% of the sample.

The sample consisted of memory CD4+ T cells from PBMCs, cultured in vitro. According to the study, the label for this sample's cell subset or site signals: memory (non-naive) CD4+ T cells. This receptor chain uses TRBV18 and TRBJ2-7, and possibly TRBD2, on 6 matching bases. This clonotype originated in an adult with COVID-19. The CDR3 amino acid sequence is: CASSRGTASFEQYF. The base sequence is TGTGCCAGCTCGCGCGGGACCGCCAGCTTCGAGCAGTACTTC.